These 13 T cell receptor beta chains were all obtained from the same sample, sequenced in a study of breast tumors, draining lymph nodes, adjacent tissues. Using its own MiXCR run on the multiplex PCR reads, TCRdb lists one record per CDR3 protein. The sample lists tens of thousands of distinct CDR3 sequences; around 20% were seen once. Samples came from axillary lymph nodes draining the breast cancer. Sequenced sample: axillary lymph node tissue. These receptors originate from a female donor with breast cancer. Some clones in this sample may be carry-over from other donors' samples.

There are a few counts of this clonotype. Given a much more abundant clone one base away, this may be a read error. This chain links TRBV5-6 with TRBJ2-5; 8 nucleotides align to TRBD1. The CDR3 contains 16 residues. CDR1 is SGHDT, CDR2 YYEEEE, per germline. The V gene end was trimmed by 2 bases and the J gene end by 7 bases; junction bases not matched to a gene: 13. CDR3 in DNA: TGTGCCAGCAGCTTAAGGGTCCTGACAGGGGAAGGGACCCAGTACTTC. Encoded protein: CASSLRVLTGEGTQYF.

There are many counts of this clonotype. This rearrangement joins TRBV5-4 to TRBJ2-3, with D tentatively TRBD1 (5 bases). This CDR3 comprises 15 residues. Germline lookup yields CDR1 SGHNT and CDR2 YYREEE (reference sequence). Trimming cost V 5 bases and J 2 bases, with 15 bases left between them. This CDR3 reads CASSSALGVTDTQYF. Written as DNA, the CDR3 is TGTGCCAGCAGTTCCGCTTTAGGGGTCACAGATACGCAGTATTTT.

This clonotype was detected many times. The chain combines TRBV28 with TRBJ1-2; D is unresolved. V was clipped by 3 bases and J by 2 bases, with 10 bases between them. Germline lookup yields CDR1 MDHEN and CDR2 SYDVKM. The CDR3 runs to 14 residues. As DNA, the CDR3 is TGTGCCAGCAGTTTGTCACAAGTCAACTATGGCTACACCTTC. Protein: CASSLSQVNYGYTF.

There are many counts of this clonotype. The DNA of the CDR3 is TGCGCCAGCAGCCAAGCTTCCGGGACTAGCGTATCCTACGAGCAGTACTTC. It encodes CASSQASGTSVSYEQYF. The chain has TRBV4-1 and TRBJ2-7, with 10 bases that match TRBD2. V gave up 1 base and J gave up 1 base; unmatched junction bases: 7. Germline CDR1 and CDR2: MGHRA and YSYEKL. The CDR3 contains 17 residues.

This clonotype was seen many times. The J gene is TRBJ2-1, the V gene TRBV20-1, with 10 nucleotides matching TRBD1. Germline CDR1 and CDR2: DFQATT and SNEGSKA (reference sequence). The ends lost 3 bases at V and 16 bases at J; junction bases unmatched: 6. This CDR3 has 11 amino acids. CDR3 in DNA: TGCAGTGCTAGGGTTGGGGACAGGGGATTCTTC. Protein product: CSARVGDRGFF.

This chain connects TRBV7-9 to TRBJ1-4; D may be TRBD1 (5 bases). The CDR3 is 15 residues long. Germline loops: CDR1 SEHNR, CDR2 FQNEAQ (reference sequence). V lost 6 bases and J 7 bases, leaving 18 bases between the germline ends. CDR3 DNA sequence: TGTGCCAGCAGTCCGGGACCTCCACTCGGTGAAAAACTGTTTTTT. Protein sequence: CASSPGPPLGEKLFF.

There are many counts of this clonotype. V is TRBV7-2 and J is TRBJ2-5; perhaps D is TRBD1 or TRBD2 (5 bases each). V was pared by 8 bases and J by 5 bases, with 18 bases between. This CDR3 has 14 residues. Germline values: CDR1 SGHTA, CDR2 FQGNSA. The CDR3 here is CASAMKGPHETQYF. The CDR3 nucleotides read TGTGCCAGCGCCATGAAGGGACCCCATGAGACCCAGTACTTC.

This clonotype occurred many times. V and J are TRBV4-3 and TRBJ2-1, with D uncertain. CDR3 length: 18 amino acids. Germline V gene data show CDR1 as LGHNA and CDR2 as YSLEER. Trimming removed 0 bases at V and 0 bases at J, with 15 bases between. This chain's CDR3 is CASSQDLKRTSSYNEQFF. CDR3 coding DNA: TGCGCCAGCAGCCAAGATCTAAAACGGACGAGCTCCTACAATGAGCAGTTCTTC.

This chain connects TRBV6-2 or TRBV6-3 to TRBJ1-5; a possible D gene is TRBD1 (5 bases). The V and J ends lost 8 bases and 6 bases respectively, with 14 bases between them. CDR3 length: 13 residues. CDR1 and CDR2 from the germline V gene are MNHEY and SVGEGT. In DNA, the CDR3 is TGTGCCAGCGGGGGGGGTCCCCGTCAGCCCCAGCATTTT. Translation gives CASGGGPRQPQHF.

On this clonotype: With a much larger clone just one base away, this may be a read error. This sequence joins TRBV12-5 and TRBJ2-7; D is uncertain. The CDR3 is 15 amino acids. Trimming left V 7 bases short and J 6 bases short, with 22 bases between. CDR1 and CDR2 (germline): LGHNT, FRNRAP. The CDR3 is CASALNSRSMGEQYF. In DNA form, the CDR3 reads TGTGCTAGTGCCCTGAATAGCAGGAGTATGGGCGAGCAGTACTTC.

In this sample, this clonotype turned up many times. The rearrangement links TRBV5-1 to TRBJ2-3, with TRBD1 as a possible D gene (6 bases). Germline CDR1 and CDR2: SGHRS and YFSETQ. Trimming took 2 bases from V and 3 from J, leaving 10 bases between them. The CDR3 is made up of 14 amino acids. CDR3 bases: TGCGCCAGCAGCTTCCAGGGGCCGACAGATACGCAGTATTTT. This codes for CASSFQGPTDTQYF.

For this clonotype: A single base separates this from a much larger clone, so it may be a read error. The V and J genes are TRBV20-1 and TRBJ2-2; D not resolved. The CDR3 sequence is 12 residues long. Germline V gene lookup returns CDR1 DFQATT and CDR2 SNEGSKA (reference sequence). The chain's CDR3 is CGARARIGELFF. CDR3 nucleotide sequence: TGCGGTGCTAGAGCCAGGATCGGGGAGCTGTTTTTT.

This clonotype was counted many times. This sequence joins TRBV5-1 and TRBJ2-1; a possible D gene is TRBD2 (5 bases). CDR1 and CDR2 from the germline V gene are SGHRS and YFSETQ. CDR3 length: 14 amino acids. Trimming cost V 1 base and J 6 bases, with 11 bases left between them. Here the CDR3 reads CASSLMGEGNEQFF. For the CDR3, the DNA is TGCGCCAGCAGCTTGATGGGAGAGGGCAATGAGCAGTTCTTC.